This TCR beta chain comes out of a study of long-term antiretroviral therapy in people with HIV. Sequencing used immunoSEQ v3.0 at survey level. The protocol was immunoSEQ multiplex PCR, while the TCRdb copy is restricted to in-frame clones and leaves out a portion. The sample yields under 45,000 clones, approximately 85% seen once. The CDR3 sequence is 14 residues long. Trimming pared 0 bases from V and 2 bases from J, leaving 8 bases between. CDR1 ENHRY and CDR2 SYGVKD come from the germline V gene. Two or more post-ART PBMC samples, plus at least one pre-ART sample, were available for each donor. The sequencing here drew on unsorted PBMCs, taken 2.7 to 2.9 years before starting antiretroviral therapy. The chain recombines TRBV10-3 with TRBJ2-7; a weak D match, TRBD2 (5 bases). This receptor was obtained from a woman in her twenties or thirties with HIV. CDR3 region: CAISESLGTYEQYF. For the CDR3, the DNA is TGTGCCATCAGTGAGTCGCTCGGGACCTACGAGCAGTACTTC.